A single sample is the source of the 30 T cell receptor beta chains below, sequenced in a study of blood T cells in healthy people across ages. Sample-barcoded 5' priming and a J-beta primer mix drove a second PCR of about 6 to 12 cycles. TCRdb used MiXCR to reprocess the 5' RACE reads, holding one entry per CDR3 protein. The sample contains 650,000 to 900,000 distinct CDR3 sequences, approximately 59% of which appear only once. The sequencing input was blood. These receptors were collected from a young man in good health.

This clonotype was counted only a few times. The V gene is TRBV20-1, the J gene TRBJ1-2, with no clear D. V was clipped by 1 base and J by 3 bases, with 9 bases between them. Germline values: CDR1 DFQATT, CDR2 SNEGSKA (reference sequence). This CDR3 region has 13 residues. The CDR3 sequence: CSARAASHYGYTF. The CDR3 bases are TGCAGTGCTAGAGCAGCGAGTCACTATGGCTACACCTTC.

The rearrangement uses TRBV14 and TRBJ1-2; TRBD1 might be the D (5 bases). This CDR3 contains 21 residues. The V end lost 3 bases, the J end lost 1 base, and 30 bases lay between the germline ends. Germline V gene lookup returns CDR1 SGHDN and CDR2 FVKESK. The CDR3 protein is CASSHPTSFGAADRRNYGYTF. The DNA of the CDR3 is TGTGCCAGCAGCCATCCTACTTCCTTCGGGGCAGCCGACCGACGTAACTATGGCTACACCTTC.

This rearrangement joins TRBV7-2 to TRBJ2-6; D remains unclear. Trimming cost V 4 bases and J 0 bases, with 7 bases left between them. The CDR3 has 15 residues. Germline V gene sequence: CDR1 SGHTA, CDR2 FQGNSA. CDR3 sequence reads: CASSSAFSGANVLTF. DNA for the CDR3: TGTGCCAGCAGCTCGGCCTTCTCTGGGGCCAACGTCCTGACTTTC.

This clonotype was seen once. CDR3 in DNA: TGCAGTGCAACGGGACTAGCGGGGGATGTCTCAGATACGCAGTATTTT. Residues: CSATGLAGDVSDTQYF. The rearrangement uses TRBV20-1 and TRBJ2-3; TRBD2 aligns across 14 bases. V shed 6 bases and J 4 bases; nucleotides not matched to a gene: 9. CDR1 is DFQATT, CDR2 SNEGSKA, per germline (reference sequence). There are 16 residues in the CDR3.

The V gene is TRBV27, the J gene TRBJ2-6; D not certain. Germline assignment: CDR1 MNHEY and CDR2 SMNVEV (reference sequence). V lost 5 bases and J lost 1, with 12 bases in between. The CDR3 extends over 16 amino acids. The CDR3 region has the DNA TGTGCCAGCAGTACCGGGCTCCGATCTGGGGCCAACGTCCTGACTTTC. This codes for CASSTGLRSGANVLTF.

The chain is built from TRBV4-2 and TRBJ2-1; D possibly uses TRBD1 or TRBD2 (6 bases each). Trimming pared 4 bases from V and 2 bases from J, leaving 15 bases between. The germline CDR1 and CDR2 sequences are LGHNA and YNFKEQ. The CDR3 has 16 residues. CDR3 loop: CASSRRGGITYNEQFF. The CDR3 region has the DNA TGTGCCAGCAGCCGCCGAGGGGGGATCACCTACAATGAGCAGTTCTTC.

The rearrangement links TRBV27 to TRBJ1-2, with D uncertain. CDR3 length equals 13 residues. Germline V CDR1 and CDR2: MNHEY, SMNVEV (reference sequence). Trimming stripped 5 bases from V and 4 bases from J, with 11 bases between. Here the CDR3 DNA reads TGTGCCAGCAGTCCTCGGACGGGCTATGGCTACACCTTC. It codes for CASSPRTGYGYTF.

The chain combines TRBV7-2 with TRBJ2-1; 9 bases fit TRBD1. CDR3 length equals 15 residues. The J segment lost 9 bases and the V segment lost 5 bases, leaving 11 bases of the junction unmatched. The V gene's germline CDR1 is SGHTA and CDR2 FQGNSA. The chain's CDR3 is CASSRARTGASEQFF. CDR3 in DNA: TGTGCCAGCAGCCGAGCCAGGACAGGGGCCAGTGAGCAGTTCTTC.

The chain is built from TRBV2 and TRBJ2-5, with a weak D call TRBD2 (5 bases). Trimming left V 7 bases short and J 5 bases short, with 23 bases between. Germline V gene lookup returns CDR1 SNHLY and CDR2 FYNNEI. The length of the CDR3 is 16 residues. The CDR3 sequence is CASTLVLRGPGETQYF. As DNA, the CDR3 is TGTGCCAGCACCTTAGTGCTGAGAGGTCCGGGGGAGACCCAGTACTTC.

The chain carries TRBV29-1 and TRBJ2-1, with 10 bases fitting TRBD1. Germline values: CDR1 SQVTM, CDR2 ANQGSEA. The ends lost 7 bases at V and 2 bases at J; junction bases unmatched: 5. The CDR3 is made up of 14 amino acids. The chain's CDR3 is CSGPGQGPYNEQFF. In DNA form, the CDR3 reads TGCAGCGGGCCGGGACAGGGGCCCTACAATGAGCAGTTCTTC.

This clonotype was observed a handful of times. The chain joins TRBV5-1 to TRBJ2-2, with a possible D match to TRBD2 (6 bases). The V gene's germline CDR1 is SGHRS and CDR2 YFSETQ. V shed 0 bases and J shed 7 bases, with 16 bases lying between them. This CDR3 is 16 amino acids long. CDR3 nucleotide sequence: TGCGCCAGCAGCTTGGTCCCCCGGGGGATCGACGGGGAGCTGTTTTTT. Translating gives CASSLVPRGIDGELFF.

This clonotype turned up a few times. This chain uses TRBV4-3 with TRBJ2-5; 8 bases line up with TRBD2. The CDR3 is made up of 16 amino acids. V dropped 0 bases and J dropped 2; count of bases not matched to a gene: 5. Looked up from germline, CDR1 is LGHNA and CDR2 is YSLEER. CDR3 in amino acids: CASSQEWAGGQETQYF. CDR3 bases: TGCGCCAGCAGCCAAGAATGGGCGGGGGGTCAAGAGACCCAGTACTTC.

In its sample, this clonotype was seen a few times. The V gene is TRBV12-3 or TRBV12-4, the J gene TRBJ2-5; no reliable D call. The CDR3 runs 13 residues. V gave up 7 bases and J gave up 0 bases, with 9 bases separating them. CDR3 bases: TGTGCCAGCACCTTCGCATACCAAGAGACCCAGTACTTC. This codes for CASTFAYQETQYF.

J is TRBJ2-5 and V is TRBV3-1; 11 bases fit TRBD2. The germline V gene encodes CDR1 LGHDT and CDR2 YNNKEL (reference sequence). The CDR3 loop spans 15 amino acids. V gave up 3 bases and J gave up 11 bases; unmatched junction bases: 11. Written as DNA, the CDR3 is TGTGCCAGCAGCCAGGCTAGCGGGGGGATAGATGAGCAGTACTTC. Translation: CASSQASGGIDEQYF.

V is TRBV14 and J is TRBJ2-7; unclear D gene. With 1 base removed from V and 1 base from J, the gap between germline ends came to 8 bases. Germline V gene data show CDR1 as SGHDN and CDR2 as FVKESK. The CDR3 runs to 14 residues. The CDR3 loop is CASSQVGHSYEQYF. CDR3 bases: TGTGCCAGCAGCCAAGTGGGCCATTCCTACGAGCAGTACTTC.

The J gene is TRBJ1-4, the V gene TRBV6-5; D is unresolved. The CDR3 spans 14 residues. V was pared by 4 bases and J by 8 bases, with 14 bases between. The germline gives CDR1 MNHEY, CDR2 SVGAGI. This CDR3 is CASSFGLGGEKLFF. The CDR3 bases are TGTGCCAGCAGTTTTGGGCTGGGAGGAGAAAAACTGTTTTTT.

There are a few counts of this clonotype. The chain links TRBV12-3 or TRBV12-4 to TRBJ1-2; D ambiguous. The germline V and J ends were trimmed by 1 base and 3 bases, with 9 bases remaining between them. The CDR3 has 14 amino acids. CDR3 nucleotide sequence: TGTGCCAGCAGTTTAGGGGGTCGGGACTATGGCTACACCTTC. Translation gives CASSLGGRDYGYTF.

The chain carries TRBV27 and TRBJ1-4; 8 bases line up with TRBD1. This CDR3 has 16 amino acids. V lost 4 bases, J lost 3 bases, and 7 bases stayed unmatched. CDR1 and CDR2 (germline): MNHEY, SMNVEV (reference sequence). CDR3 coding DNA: TGTGCCAGCAGTTATCACAGGGGGTCTCCTAATGAAAAACTGTTTTTT. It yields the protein CASSYHRGSPNEKLFF.

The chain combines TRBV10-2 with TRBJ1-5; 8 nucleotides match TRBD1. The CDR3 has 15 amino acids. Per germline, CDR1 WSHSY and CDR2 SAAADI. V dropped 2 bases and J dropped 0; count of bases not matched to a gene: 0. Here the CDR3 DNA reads TGCGCCAGCAGTGAGACAGGGGGTAGCAATCAGCCCCAGCATTTT. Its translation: CASSETGGSNQPQHF.

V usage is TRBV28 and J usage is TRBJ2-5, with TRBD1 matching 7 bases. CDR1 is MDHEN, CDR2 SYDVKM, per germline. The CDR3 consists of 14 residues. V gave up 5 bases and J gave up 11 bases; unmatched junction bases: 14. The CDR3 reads CASSPGQLRREQYF. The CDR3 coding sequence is TGTGCCAGCAGTCCGGGACAGCTACGAAGGGAGCAGTACTTC. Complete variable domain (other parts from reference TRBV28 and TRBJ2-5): DVKVTQSSRYLVKRTGEKVFLECVQDMDHENMFWYRQDPGLGLRLIYFSYDVKMKEKGDIPEGYSVSREKKERFSLILESASTNQTSMYLCASSPGQLRREQYFGPGTRLLVL.

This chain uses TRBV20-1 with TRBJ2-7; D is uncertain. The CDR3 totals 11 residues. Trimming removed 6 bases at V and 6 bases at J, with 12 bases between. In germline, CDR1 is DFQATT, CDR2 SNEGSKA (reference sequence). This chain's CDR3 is CSARVSGEQYF. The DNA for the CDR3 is TGCAGTGCCCGCGTATCCGGCGAGCAGTACTTC.

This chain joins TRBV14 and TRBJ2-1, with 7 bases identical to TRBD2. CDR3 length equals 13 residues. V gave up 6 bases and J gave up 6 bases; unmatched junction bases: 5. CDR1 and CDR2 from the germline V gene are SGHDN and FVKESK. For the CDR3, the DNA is TGTGCCAGCAGGTACGGCGGGGGCAATGAGCAGTTCTTC. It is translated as CASRYGGGNEQFF.

The CDR3 spells CASSFNREHEQYF. As DNA, the CDR3 is TGTGCCAGCAGTTTCAACAGGGAACACGAGCAGTACTTC. The rearrangement joins TRBV27 to TRBJ2-5, with D perhaps TRBD1 (6 bases). The J call is uncertain, as TRBJ2-7 better fits the DNA end. CDR1 MNHEY and CDR2 SMNVEV come from the germline V gene (reference sequence). The length of the CDR3 is 13 residues.

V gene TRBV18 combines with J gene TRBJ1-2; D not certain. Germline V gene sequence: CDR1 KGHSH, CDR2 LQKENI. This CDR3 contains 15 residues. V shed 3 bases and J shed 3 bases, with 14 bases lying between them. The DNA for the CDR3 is TGTGCCAGCTCACCTACGACCGTCGTGGACTATGGCTACACCTTC. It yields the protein CASSPTTVVDYGYTF.

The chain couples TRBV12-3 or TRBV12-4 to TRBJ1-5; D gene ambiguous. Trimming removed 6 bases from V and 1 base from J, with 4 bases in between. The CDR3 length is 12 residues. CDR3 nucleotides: TGTGCCAGCAGAGACAGCAATCAGCCCCAGCATTTT. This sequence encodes CASRDSNQPQHF.

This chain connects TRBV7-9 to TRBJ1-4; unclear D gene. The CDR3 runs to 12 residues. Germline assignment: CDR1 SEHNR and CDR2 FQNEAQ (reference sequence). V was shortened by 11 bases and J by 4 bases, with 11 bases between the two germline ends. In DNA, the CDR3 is TGTGCCGAGGACCTCGATAATGAAAAACTGTTTTTT. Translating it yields CAEDLDNEKLFF.

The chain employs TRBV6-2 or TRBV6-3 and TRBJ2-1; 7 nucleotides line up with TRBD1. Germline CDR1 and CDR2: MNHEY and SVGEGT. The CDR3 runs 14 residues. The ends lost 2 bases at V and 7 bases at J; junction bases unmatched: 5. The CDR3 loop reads CASSYHDRANEQFF. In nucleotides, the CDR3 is TGTGCCAGCAGTTACCACGACAGGGCAAATGAGCAGTTCTTC.

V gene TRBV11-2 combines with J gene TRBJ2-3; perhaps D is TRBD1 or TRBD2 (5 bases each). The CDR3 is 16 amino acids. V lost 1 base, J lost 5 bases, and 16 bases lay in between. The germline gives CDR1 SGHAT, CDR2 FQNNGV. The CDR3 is CASSLGSGTQRDTQYF. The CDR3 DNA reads TGTGCCAGCAGCTTAGGCTCCGGGACCCAACGAGATACGCAGTATTTT.

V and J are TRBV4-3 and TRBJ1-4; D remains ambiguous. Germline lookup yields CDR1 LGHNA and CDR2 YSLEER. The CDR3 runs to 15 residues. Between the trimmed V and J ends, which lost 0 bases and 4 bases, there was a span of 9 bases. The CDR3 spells CASSQDPGGNEKLFF. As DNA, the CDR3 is TGCGCCAGCAGCCAAGACCCTGGAGGTAATGAAAAACTGTTTTTT.

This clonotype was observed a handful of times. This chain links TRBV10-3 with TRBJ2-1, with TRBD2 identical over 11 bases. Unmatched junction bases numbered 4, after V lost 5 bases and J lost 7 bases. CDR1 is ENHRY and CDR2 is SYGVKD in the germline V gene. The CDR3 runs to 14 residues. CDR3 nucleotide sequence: TGTGCCATCAGTACTAGCGGGGGAATGAATGAGCAGTTCTTC. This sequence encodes CAISTSGGMNEQFF.